This TCR beta chain is from a study of tumour-infiltrating T cells in Burkitt lymphoma. Background on the study: All epidemiological Burkitt lymphoma subtypes were represented in the cohort. Productive clonality predicted overall and progression-free survival.

As concerns this clone: Its antigen is undetermined.

General observations from the study: Many Burkitt lymphoma patients shared several public clonotypes.

The assay was immunoSEQ multiplex PCR, and TCRdb's table has in-frame clones only and misses some. The sample has more than 45,000 clones, roughly 31% seen once. The CDR3 covers 14 residues. CDR1 and CDR2 from the germline V gene are LGHNT and FRNRAP. The V gene lost 7 bases and the J gene lost 5 bases, with 18 bases spanning the gap. Sequencing was done on a sample of tumor tissue. The sequence derives from a human donor with Burkitt lymphoma. The rearrangement uses TRBV12-5 and TRBJ2-7; a weak D match, TRBD1 (7 bases). CDR3 sequence (DNA): TGTGCTAGTGTCAGGGGGGCTCCGCAGGACGAGCAGTACTTC. This sequence encodes CASVRGAPQDEQYF.